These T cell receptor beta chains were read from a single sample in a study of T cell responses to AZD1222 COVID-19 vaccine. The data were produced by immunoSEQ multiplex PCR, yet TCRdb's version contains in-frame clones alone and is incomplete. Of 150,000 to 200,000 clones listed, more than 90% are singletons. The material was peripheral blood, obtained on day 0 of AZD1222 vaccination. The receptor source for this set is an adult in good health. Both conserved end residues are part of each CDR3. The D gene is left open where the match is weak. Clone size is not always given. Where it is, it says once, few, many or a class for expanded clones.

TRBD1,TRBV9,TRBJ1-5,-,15,TGTGCCAGCAGCTCGGGACAGAGTTTTAATCAGCCCCAGCATTTT,CASSSGQSFNQPQHF
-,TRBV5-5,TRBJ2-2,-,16,TGTGCCAGCAGCTTAGACAGGATTTCGAACACCGGGGAGCTGTTTTTT,CASSLDRISNTGELFF
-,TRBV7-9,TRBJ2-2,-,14,TGTGCCAGCAGCTCTAGTGGGGGAACCGGGGAGCTGTTTTTT,CASSSSGGTGELFF
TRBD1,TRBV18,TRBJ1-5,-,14,TGTGCCAGCTCACGGGACAGGGGCAATCAGCCCCAGCATTTT,CASSRDRGNQPQHF
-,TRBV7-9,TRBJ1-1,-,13,TGTGCCAGCAGCTTCCGGGACTGGTATGAAGCTTTCTTT,CASSFRDWYEAFF
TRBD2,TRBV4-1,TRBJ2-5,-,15,TGCGCCAGCGCCGGACTAGCGGGAGGGAAAGAGACCCAGTACTTC,CASAGLAGGKETQYF
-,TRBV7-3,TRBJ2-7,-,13,TGTGCCAGCAGCCCCCCCGGGCAGGTCGAGCAGTACTTC,CASSPPGQVEQYF
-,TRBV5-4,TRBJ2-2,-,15,TGTGCCAGCAGCCCCGGACTCGTCGGCACCGGGGAGCTGTTTTTT,CASSPGLVGTGELFF
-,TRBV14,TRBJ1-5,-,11,TGTGCCAGCGACCCCCAACTAGCCCAGCATTTT,CASDPQLAQHF
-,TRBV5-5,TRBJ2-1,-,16,TGTGCCAGCAGCTTGGCCGTTGTTAGCTCCTACAATGAGCAGTTCTTC,CASSLAVVSSYNEQFF
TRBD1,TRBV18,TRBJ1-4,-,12,TGTGCCAGCTCACCGGACAGGGAAAAACTGTTTTTT,CASSPDREKLFF
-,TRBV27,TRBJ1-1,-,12,TGTGCCAGCGGGGAGGGGCGGACTGAAGCTTTCTTT,CASGEGRTEAFF
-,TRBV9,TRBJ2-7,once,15,TGTGCCAGCAGCGTAGGGGGAACAGGTCCTGGCGAGCAGTACTTC,CASSVGGTGPGEQYF
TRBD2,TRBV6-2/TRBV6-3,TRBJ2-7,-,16,TGTGCCAGCAGTTACGGTAGCGGGGGGTCCCTCTACGAGCAGTACTTC,CASSYGSGGSLYEQYF
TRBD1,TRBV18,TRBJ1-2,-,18,TGTGCCAGCTCATCTCGGACAGGGGGCCTGGGGACCTCCTATGGCTACACCTTC,CASSSRTGGLGTSYGYTF
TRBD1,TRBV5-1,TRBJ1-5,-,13,TGCGCCAGCAGCTTTCAGGGGGATCGGCCCCAGCATTTT,CASSFQGDRPQHF
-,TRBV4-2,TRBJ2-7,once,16,TGTGCCAGCAGCCAAGGGGCGGGACCCAAAGCCTACGAGCAGTACTTC,CASSQGAGPKAYEQYF